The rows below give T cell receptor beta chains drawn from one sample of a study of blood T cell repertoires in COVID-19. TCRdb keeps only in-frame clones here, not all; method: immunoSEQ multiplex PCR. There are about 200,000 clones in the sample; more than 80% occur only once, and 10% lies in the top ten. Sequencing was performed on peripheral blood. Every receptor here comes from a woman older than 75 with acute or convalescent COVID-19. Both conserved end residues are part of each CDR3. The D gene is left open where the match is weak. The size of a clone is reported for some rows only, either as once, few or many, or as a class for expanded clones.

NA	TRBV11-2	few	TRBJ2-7	TGTGCCACCTCAGGTACGGGAGCCTACGAGCAGTACTTC	CATSGTGAYEQYF
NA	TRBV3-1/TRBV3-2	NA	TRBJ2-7	TGTGCCAGCAGCCCCGCCGGCGTAGAGGGCGAGCAGTACTTC	CASSPAGVEGEQYF
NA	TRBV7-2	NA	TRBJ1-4	TGTGCCAGCAGCTCCCAGGGAAATGAAAAACTGTTTTTT	CASSSQGNEKLFF
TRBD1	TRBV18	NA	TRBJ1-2	TGTGCCAGCTCGCAACAGGGGTCGGATGGCTACACCTTC	CASSQQGSDGYTF
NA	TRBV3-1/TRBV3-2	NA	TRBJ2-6	TGTGCCAGCAGCCAAGATATCTCTGGGGCCAACGTCCTGACTTTC	CASSQDISGANVLTF
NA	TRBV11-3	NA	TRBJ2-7	TGTGCCAGCAGTGGAGGGATAGGCGAGCAGTACTTC	CASSGGIGEQYF
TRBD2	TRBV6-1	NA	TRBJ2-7	TGTGCCAGCAGTGCTGGGACTAGCGGTACCTACGAGCAGTACTTC	CASSAGTSGTYEQYF
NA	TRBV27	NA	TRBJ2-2	TGTGCCAGCAGTTTATCGTTTTCCGGCACCGGGGAGCTGTTTTTT	CASSLSFSGTGELFF
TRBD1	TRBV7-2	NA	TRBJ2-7	TGTGCCAGCAGCTTACTACAGGGGGCAGGCTACGAGCAGTACTTC	CASSLLQGAGYEQYF
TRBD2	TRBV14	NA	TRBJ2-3	TGTGCCAGCAGCTCAAGGGGGGGTAGCGGGATTATCACAGATACGCAGTATTTT	CASSSRGGSGIITDTQYF
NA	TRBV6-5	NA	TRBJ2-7	TGTGCCAGCAGTAACCTGGGGGGGCGCGTGCAGTACTTC	CASSNLGGRVQYF
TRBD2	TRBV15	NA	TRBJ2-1	TGTGCCACCAGCAGGGCAGGGACTAGCTACAATGAGCAGTTCTTC	CATSRAGTSYNEQFF
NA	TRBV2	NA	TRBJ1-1	TGTGCCAGCAGTGAGCAGGGGTGGACTGAAGCTTTCTTT	CASSEQGWTEAFF
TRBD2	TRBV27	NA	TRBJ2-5	TGTGCCAGCAGTTTATCGGTGGCTAGCGGGGATTCGGTGACCCAGTACTTC	CASSLSVASGDSVTQYF
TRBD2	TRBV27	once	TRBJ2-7	TGTGCCAGCAGACGGAGCGGGGGAACCTACGAGCAGTACTTC	CASRRSGGTYEQYF
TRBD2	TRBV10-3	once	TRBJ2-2	TGTGCCATCAGTGGCGGACTAGCGGCGGTTGGGGAGCTGTTTTTT	CAISGGLAAVGELFF
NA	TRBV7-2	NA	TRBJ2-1	TGTGCCAGCAGCGGAGGGGGGGCCCACAATGAGCAGTTCTTC	CASSGGGAHNEQFF
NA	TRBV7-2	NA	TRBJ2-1	TGTGCCAGCAGCTTGGCCAGGGAAGGTGAGCAGTTCTTC	CASSLAREGEQFF
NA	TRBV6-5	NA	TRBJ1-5	TGTGCCAGCAGTTACGGGACACATCAGCCCCAGCATTTT	CASSYGTHQPQHF
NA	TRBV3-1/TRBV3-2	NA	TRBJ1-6	TGTGCCAGCAGCCCGAACAGGGAGTACAATTCACCCCTCCACTTT	CASSPNREYNSPLHF
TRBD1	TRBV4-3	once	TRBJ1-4	TGCGCCAGCAGCCTCAGGGGGGATGAAAAACTGTTTTTT	CASSLRGDEKLFF
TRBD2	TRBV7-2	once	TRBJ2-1	TGTGCCAGCAGCTACACTAGCGGGGATTACAATGAGCAGTTCTTC	CASSYTSGDYNEQFF
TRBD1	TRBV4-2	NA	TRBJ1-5	TGTGCCAGCAGCCAAGATCAAGGGACAGGGAATCAGCCCCAGCATTTT	CASSQDQGTGNQPQHF
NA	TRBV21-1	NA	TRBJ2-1	TGTGCCCCCACCGCGACTAGCGGGGGGAATGAGCAGTTCTTC	CAPTATSGGNEQFF
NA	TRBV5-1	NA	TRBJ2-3	TGCGCCAGCGGCCCGGGACAACCCACAGATACGCAGTATTTT	CASGPGQPTDTQYF
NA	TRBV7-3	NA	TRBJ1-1	TGTGCCAGCAGCTTCTCAGGAAACACTGAAGCTTTCTTT	CASSFSGNTEAFF